This entry lists 17 T cell receptor beta chains sequenced from one sample in a study of T cell responses to AZD1222 COVID-19 vaccine. Clones were read by immunoSEQ multiplex PCR, and TCRdb kept only the in-frame ones, dropping some. This table holds 100,000 to 150,000 clones, about 92% found once. This sample comprised peripheral blood, obtained on day 0 of AZD1222 vaccination. Receptors were obtained from an adult in good health.

This chain's CDR3 is CASSPPGNPNEQFF. In DNA form, the CDR3 reads TGTGCCAGCTCACCACCCGGGAACCCCAATGAGCAGTTCTTC. V usage is TRBV18 and J usage is TRBJ2-1, with a tentative D call TRBD2 (5 bases). The CDR3 contains 14 residues. Trimming took 0 bases from V and 6 from J, leaving 9 bases between them. Germline-derived CDR1 and CDR2 are KGHSH and LQKENI.

The genes are TRBV6-5 and TRBJ2-1; 7 bases are a match to TRBD2. There are 16 residues in the CDR3. J lost 0 bases, V lost 2 bases, and 4 bases had no gene match. CDR1 is MNHEY, CDR2 SVGAGI, per germline. The CDR3 DNA sequence: TGTGCCAGCAGTTACCACGGGGGGTTCTCCTACAATGAGCAGTTCTTC. It is translated as CASSYHGGFSYNEQFF.

The chain is built from TRBV24-1 and TRBJ1-5; 7 nucleotides match TRBD1. With 11 bases clipped from V and 7 bases from J, the junction kept 10 bases outside the gene matches. Germline V CDR1 and CDR2: KGHDR, SFDVKD. The length of the CDR3 is 13 residues. The CDR3 bases are TGTGCCAGCGCGGCAGGGGGAGGGCAGCCCCAGCATTTT. It translates to CASAAGGGQPQHF.

Sample share makes this clone medium-sized. The rearrangement links TRBV11-2 to TRBJ1-1; possibly TRBD1 for D (6 bases). The V gene lost 1 base and the J gene lost 11 bases, with 11 bases spanning the gap. This CDR3 region has 12 residues. Germline V gene lookup returns CDR1 SGHAT and CDR2 FQNNGV. The CDR3 protein is CASSLVGGNAFF. In DNA, the CDR3 is TGTGCCAGCAGCTTAGTAGGGGGAAACGCTTTCTTT.

The rearrangement uses TRBV12-3 or TRBV12-4 and TRBJ2-7; TRBD2 matches at 9 bases. J gave up 4 bases and V 4 bases, and 2 bases lay outside the gene matches. This CDR3 spans 13 amino acids. CDR3: CASSYSGGYEQYF. The CDR3, as DNA: TGTGCCAGCAGTTATAGCGGGGGATACGAGCAGTACTTC.

The chain recombines TRBV19 with TRBJ2-1, with D uncertain. Germline V gives CDR1 LNHDA, CDR2 SQIVND (reference sequence). The V end lost 5 bases, the J end lost 0 bases, and 8 bases lay between the germline ends. CDR3 size: 14 residues. CDR3 residues: CASSLNPSYNEQFF. CDR3 DNA sequence: TGTGCCAGTAGTCTTAACCCCTCCTACAATGAGCAGTTCTTC.

This clone was recorded once. The rearrangement links TRBV7-9 to TRBJ1-5, with TRBD1 as a possible D gene (5 bases). The length of the CDR3 is 13 residues. With 10 bases removed from V and 4 bases from J, the gap between germline ends came to 14 bases. Looked up from germline, CDR1 is SEHNR and CDR2 is FQNEAQ (reference sequence). The CDR3 DNA sequence: TGTGCCACCACTGCGGGGGGAAATCAGCCCCAGCATTTT. Translated: CATTAGGNQPQHF. The variable domain in full, with the rest retrieved from reference TRBV7-9 and TRBJ1-5, is DTGVSQNPRHKITKRGQNVTFRCDPISEHNRLYWYRQTLGQGPEFLTYFQNEAQLEKSRLLSDRFSAERPKGSFSTLEIQRTEQGDSAMYLCATTAGGNQPQHFGDGTRLSIL.

V is TRBV18 and J is TRBJ2-7, with 12 nucleotides matching TRBD2. Trimming removed 3 bases from V and 4 bases from J; junction bases left unmatched: 1. The CDR3 totals 14 residues. Germline assignment: CDR1 KGHSH and CDR2 LQKENI. This CDR3 is CASSPGTSGYEQYF. Here the CDR3 DNA reads TGTGCCAGCTCACCCGGGACTAGCGGGTACGAGCAGTACTTC.

The chain joins TRBV19 to TRBJ2-7; no definite D call. Trimming pared 5 bases from V and 5 bases from J, leaving 25 bases between. There are 17 residues in the CDR3. The germline V gene encodes CDR1 LNHDA and CDR2 SQIVND (reference sequence). Here the CDR3 reads CASSAKVGSLTLDEQYF. The CDR3 DNA reads as TGTGCCAGTAGTGCCAAAGTTGGGTCCCTGACGTTGGACGAGCAGTACTTC.

The rearrangement links TRBV19 to TRBJ2-3; D perhaps matches TRBD2 (5 bases). CDR3 length: 17 residues. V lost 0 bases to trimming and J lost 0 bases, with 13 bases between them. CDR1 and CDR2 from the germline V gene are LNHDA and SQIVND (reference sequence). CDR3: CASSIEGSWASTDTQYF. CDR3 DNA: TGTGCCAGTAGTATAGAAGGGAGTTGGGCTAGCACAGATACGCAGTATTTT.

The chain couples TRBV7-3 to TRBJ2-1, with TRBD2 as a possible D gene (6 bases). V lost 1 base and J 8 bases, leaving 12 bases between the germline ends. This CDR3 comprises 14 residues. CDR1 and CDR2 (germline): SGHTA, FQGTGA. The CDR3 protein is CASSLRREGYEQFF. The CDR3 DNA sequence: TGTGCCAGCAGCTTAAGGCGGGAAGGCTATGAGCAGTTCTTC.

The sample holds a few counts of this clone. V is TRBV5-4 and J is TRBJ1-3; 9 nucleotides line up with TRBD1. Germline CDR1 SGHNT, CDR2 YYREEE (reference sequence). V was pared by 4 bases and J by 0 bases, with 8 bases of the junction left unmatched. The CDR3 length is 17 residues. The DNA for the CDR3 is TGTGCCAGCAGCGCTCGGGACAGGGAGGACTCTGGAAACACCATATATTTT. Its translation: CASSARDREDSGNTIYF.

The chain uses TRBV5-1 and TRBJ2-3; TRBD2 aligns across 13 bases. CDR1 SGHRS and CDR2 YFSETQ come from the germline V gene. This CDR3 is built from 16 residues. V lost 3 bases, J lost 6 bases, and 7 bases stayed unmatched. In DNA form, the CDR3 reads TGCGCCAGCAGCTCCCCGACTAGCGGGAGGCCTGATACGCAGTATTTT. Translating gives CASSSPTSGRPDTQYF. The variable domain in full, with the rest retrieved from reference TRBV5-1 and TRBJ2-3, is KAGVTQTPRYLIKTRGQQVTLSCSPISGHRSVSWYQQTPGQGLQFLFEYFSETQRNKGNFPGRFSGRQFSNSRSEMNVSTLELGDSALYLCASSSPTSGRPDTQYFGPGTRLTVL.

The rearrangement links TRBV18 to TRBJ2-1; TRBD1 agrees at 7 bases. In germline, CDR1 is KGHSH, CDR2 LQKENI. With 2 bases clipped from V and 0 bases from J, the junction kept 7 bases outside the gene matches. This CDR3 region has 17 residues. The CDR3 loop is CASSPSEGALSYNEQFF. The CDR3 nucleotides read TGTGCCAGCTCACCATCTGAGGGGGCCCTCTCCTACAATGAGCAGTTCTTC.

The J gene is TRBJ2-7, the V gene TRBV4-1; the D is unclear. V lost 0 bases to trimming and J lost 5 bases, with 11 bases between them. The CDR3 runs 14 residues. The germline CDR1 and CDR2 sequences are MGHRA and YSYEKL. The CDR3 region is CASSQDRVSHEQYF. CDR3 nucleotide sequence: TGCGCCAGCAGCCAAGACCGGGTTTCCCACGAGCAGTACTTC.

The chain employs TRBV21-1 and TRBJ2-3. TRBV21-1 is given as a pseudogene. This CDR3 has 15 residues. The CDR3 loop reads CASAGLEGNTDTQYF. The CDR3 bases are TGTGCCAGCGCTGGTTTAGAAGGGAATACAGATACGCAGTATTTT.

This sequence joins TRBV6-5 and TRBJ1-2, with 8 bases identical to TRBD1. The CDR3 has 16 amino acids. V was clipped by 4 bases and J by 5 bases; unmatched bases: 12. Germline V gene lookup returns CDR1 MNHEY and CDR2 SVGAGI. The CDR3 DNA reads as TGTGCCAGCAGTTTCTCAGAGGACAGGGCTTTATATGGCTACACCTTC. Translated: CASSFSEDRALYGYTF.